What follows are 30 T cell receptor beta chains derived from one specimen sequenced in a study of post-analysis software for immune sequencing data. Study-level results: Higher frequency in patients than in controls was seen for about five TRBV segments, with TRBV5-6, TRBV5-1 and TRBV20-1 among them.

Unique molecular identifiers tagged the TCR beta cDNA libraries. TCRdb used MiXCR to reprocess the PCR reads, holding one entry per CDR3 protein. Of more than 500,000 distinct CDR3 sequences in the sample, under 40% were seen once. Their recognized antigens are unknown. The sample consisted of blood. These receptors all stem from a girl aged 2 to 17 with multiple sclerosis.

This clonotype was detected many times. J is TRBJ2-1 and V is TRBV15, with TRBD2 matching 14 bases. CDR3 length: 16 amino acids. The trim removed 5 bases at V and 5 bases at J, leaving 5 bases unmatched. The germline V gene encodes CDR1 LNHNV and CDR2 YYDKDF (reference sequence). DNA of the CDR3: TGTGCCACCAGCCGCCGGGGACTAGCGGGAGACAATGAGCAGTTCTTC. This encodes CATSRRGLAGDNEQFF.

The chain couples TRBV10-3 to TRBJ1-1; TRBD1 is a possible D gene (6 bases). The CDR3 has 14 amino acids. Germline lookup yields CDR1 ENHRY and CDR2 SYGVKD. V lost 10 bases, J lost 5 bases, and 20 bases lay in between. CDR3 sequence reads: CATMGGGLSTEAFF. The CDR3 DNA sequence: TGTGCCACCATGGGTGGGGGGCTGAGTACTGAAGCTTTCTTT.

CDR3 DNA sequence: TGCAGTGCTAGGTTTCCAAACACTGAAGCTTTCTTT. This encodes CSARFPNTEAFF. The rearrangement joins TRBV20-1 to TRBJ1-1; no clear D gene. The CDR3 loop spans 12 amino acids. V lost 3 bases and J lost 2, with 7 bases in between. Per germline, CDR1 DFQATT and CDR2 SNEGSKA (reference sequence).

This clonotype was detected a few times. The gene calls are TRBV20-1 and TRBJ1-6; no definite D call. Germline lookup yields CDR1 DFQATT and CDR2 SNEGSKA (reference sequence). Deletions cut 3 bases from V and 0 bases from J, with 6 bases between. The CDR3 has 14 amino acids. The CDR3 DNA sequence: TGCAGTGCTAGGAGTTTCTCCTATAATTCACCCCTCCACTTT. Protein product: CSARSFSYNSPLHF.

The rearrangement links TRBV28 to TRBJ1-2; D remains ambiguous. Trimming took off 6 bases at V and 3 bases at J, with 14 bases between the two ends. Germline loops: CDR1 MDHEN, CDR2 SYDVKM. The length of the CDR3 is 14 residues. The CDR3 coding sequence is TGTGCCAGCAGGTTAAATAACAACCACTATGGCTACACCTTC. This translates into CASRLNNNHYGYTF.

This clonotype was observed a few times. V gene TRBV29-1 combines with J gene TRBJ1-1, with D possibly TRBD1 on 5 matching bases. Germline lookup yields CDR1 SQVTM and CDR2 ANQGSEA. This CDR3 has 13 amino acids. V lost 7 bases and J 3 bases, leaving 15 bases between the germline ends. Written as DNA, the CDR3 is TGCAGCGAAAATTGGGGACCCTACACTGAAGCTTTCTTT. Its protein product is CSENWGPYTEAFF.

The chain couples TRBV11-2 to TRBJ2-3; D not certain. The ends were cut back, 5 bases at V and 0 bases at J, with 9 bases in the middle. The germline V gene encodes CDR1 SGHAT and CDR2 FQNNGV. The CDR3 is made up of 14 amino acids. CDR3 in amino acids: CASSLPPSTDTQYF. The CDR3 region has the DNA TGTGCCAGCAGCCTGCCCCCTAGCACAGATACGCAGTATTTT.

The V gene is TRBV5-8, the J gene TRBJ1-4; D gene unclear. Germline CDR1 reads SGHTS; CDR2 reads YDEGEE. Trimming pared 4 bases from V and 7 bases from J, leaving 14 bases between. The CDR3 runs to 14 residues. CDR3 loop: CASSAETDGEKLFF. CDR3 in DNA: TGTGCCAGCAGCGCCGAAACGGACGGTGAAAAACTGTTTTTT.

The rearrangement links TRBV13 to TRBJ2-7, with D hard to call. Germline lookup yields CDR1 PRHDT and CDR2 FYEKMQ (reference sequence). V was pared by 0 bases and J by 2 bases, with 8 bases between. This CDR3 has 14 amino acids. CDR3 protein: CASSLGATTYEQYF. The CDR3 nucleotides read TGTGCCAGCAGCTTAGGGGCTACCACCTACGAGCAGTACTTC.

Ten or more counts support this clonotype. The CDR3 DNA sequence: TGTGCCAGCAGTTTGAAGGGAGACACTGAAGCTTTCTTT. Its protein is CASSLKGDTEAFF. This sequence joins TRBV12-3 or TRBV12-4 and TRBJ1-1; D unresolved. The CDR3 extends over 13 amino acids. Trimming pared 3 bases from V and 3 bases from J, leaving 8 bases between.

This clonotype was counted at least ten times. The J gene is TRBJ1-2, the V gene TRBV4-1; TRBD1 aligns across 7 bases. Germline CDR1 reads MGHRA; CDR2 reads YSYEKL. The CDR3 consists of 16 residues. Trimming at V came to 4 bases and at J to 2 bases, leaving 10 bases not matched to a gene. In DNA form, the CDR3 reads TGCGCCAGCAGCCCTAAACCCGGGACAGAAAACTATGGCTACACCTTC. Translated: CASSPKPGTENYGYTF.

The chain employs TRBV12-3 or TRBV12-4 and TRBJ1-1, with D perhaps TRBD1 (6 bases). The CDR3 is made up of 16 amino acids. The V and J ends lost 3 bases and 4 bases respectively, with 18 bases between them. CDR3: CASSLVIGQKFTEAFF. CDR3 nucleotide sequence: TGTGCCAGCAGTTTGGTAATAGGACAGAAATTCACTGAAGCTTTCTTT.

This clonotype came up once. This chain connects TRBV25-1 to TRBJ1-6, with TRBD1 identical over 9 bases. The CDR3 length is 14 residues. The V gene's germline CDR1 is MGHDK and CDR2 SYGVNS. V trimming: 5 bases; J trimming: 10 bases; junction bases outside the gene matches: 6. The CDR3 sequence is CASSPTGGISPLHF. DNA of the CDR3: TGTGCCAGCAGTCCCACAGGGGGCATCTCACCCCTCCACTTT.

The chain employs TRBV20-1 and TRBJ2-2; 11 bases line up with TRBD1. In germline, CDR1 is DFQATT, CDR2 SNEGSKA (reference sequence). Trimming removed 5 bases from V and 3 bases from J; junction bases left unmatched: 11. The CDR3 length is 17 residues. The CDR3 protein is CSAFGTGGSIDTGELFF. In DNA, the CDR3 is TGCAGTGCTTTCGGGACAGGGGGTAGTATTGACACCGGGGAGCTGTTTTTT.

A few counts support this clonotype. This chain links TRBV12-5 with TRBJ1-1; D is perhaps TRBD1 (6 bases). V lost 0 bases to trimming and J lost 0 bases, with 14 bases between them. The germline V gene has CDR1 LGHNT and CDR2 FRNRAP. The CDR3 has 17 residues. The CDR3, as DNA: TGTGCTAGTGGTTTGGTTGTGGGGGGCTTAGTGAACACTGAAGCTTTCTTT. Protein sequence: CASGLVVGGLVNTEAFF.

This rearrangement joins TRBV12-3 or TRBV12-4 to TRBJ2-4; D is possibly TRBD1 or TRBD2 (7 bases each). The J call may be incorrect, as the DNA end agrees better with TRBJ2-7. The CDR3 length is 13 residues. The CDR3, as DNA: TGTGCCAGCAGAGCAGGGGGGGCCTACGAGCAGTACTTC. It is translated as CASRAGGAYEQYF.

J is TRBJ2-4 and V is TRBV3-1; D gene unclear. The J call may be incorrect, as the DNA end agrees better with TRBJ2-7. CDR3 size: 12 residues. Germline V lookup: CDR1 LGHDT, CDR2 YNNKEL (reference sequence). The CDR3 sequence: CASSFSTNEQYF. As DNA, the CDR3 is TGTGCCAGCAGCTTCTCCACTAACGAGCAGTACTTC.

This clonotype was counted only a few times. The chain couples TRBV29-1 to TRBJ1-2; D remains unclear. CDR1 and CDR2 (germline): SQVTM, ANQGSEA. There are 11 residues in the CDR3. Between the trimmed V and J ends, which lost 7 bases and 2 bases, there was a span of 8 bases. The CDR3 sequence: CSDGPNYGYTF. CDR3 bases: TGCAGCGATGGACCCAACTATGGCTACACCTTC. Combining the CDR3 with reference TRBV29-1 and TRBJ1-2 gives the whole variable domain SAVISQKPSRDICQRGTSLTIQCQVDSQVTMMFWYRQQPGQSLTLIATANQGSEATYESGFVIDKFPISRPNLTFSTLTVSNMSPEDSSIYLCSDGPNYGYTFGSGTRLTVV.

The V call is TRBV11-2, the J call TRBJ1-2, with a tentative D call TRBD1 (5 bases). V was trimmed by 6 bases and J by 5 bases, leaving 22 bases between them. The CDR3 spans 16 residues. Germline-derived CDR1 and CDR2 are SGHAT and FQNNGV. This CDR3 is CASSRTTDPSIYGYTF. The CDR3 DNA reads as TGTGCCAGCAGTCGGACAACTGACCCCTCGATATATGGCTACACCTTC.

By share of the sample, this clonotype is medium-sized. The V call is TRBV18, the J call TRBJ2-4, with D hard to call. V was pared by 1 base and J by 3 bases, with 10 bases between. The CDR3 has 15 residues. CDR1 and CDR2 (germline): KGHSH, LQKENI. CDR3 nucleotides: TGTGCCAGCTCACCACTCCCCGATAACAAAAACATTCAGTACTTC. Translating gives CASSPLPDNKNIQYF.

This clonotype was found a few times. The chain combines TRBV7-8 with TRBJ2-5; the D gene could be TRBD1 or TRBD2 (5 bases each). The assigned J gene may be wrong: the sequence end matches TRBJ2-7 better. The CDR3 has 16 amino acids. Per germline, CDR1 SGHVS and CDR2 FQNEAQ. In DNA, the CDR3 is TGTGCCAGCAGCCCTAGTGGGACCCTTCGTGTCTACGAGCAGTACTTC. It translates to CASSPSGTLRVYEQYF.

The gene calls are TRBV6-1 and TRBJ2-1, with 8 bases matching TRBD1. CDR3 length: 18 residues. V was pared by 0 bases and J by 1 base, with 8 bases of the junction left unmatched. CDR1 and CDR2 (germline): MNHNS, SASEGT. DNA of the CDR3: TGTGCCAGCAGTGAAGCCCCCCTCGACAGGGGTTCCTACAATGAGCAGTTCTTC. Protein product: CASSEAPLDRGSYNEQFF.

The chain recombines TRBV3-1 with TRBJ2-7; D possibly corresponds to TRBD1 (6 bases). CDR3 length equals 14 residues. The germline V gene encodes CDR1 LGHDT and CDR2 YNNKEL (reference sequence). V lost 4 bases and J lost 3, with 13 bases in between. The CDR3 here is CASSPGHPYYEQYF. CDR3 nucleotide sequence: TGTGCCAGCAGCCCGGGACACCCTTACTACGAGCAGTACTTC.

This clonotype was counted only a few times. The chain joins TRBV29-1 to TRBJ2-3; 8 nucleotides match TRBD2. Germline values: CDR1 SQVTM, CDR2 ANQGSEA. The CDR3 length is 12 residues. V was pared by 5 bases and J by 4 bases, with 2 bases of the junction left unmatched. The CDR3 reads CSVPAGADTQYF. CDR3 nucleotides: TGCAGCGTTCCAGCGGGGGCAGATACGCAGTATTTT.

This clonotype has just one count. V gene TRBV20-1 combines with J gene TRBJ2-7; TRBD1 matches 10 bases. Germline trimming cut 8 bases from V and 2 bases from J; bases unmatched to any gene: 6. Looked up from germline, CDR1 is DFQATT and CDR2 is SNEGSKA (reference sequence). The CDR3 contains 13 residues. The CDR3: CSTPGTGAYEQYF. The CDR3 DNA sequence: TGCAGTACTCCCGGGACAGGGGCCTACGAGCAGTACTTC.

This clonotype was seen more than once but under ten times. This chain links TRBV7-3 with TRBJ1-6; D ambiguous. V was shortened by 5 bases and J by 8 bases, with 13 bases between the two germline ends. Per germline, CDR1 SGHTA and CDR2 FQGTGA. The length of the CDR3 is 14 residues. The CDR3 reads CASSPGEAYSPLHF. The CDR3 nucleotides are TGTGCCAGCAGCCCGGGCGAAGCGTATTCACCCCTCCACTTT. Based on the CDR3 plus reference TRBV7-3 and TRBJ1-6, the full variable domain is GAGVSQTPSNKVTEKGKYVELRCDPISGHTALYWYRQSLGQGPEFLIYFQGTGAADDSGLPNDRFFAVRPEGSVSTLKIQRTERGDSAVYLCASSPGEAYSPLHFGNGTRLTVT.

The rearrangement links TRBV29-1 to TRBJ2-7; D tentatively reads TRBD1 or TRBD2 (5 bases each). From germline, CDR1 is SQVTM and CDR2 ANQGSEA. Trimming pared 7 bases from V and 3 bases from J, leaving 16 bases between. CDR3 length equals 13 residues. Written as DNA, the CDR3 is TGCAGCGCCGGTGAGGGGAAATGCTACGAGCAGTACTTC. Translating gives CSAGEGKCYEQYF.

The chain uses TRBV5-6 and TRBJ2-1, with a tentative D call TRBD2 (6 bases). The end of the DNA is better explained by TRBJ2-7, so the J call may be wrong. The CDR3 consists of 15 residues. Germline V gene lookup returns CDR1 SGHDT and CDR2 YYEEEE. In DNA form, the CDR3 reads TGTGCCAGCAGCCCTTCTGCGGGGCCCTACAATGAGCAGTACTTC. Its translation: CASSPSAGPYNEQYF.

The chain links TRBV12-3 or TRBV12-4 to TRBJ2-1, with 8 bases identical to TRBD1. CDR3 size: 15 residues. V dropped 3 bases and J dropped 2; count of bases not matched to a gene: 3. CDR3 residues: CASSFATGAYNEQFF. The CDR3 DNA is TGTGCCAGCAGTTTCGCGACAGGGGCCTACAATGAGCAGTTCTTC.

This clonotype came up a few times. The CDR3 bases are TGTGCCAGCTCCCGAGGGGCCTCTAGCACAGATACGCAGTATTTT. Its translation is CASSRGASSTDTQYF. The chain employs TRBV12-3 or TRBV12-4 and TRBJ2-3; D is perhaps TRBD1 or TRBD2 (5 bases each). The CDR3 has 15 amino acids. Trimming took 8 bases from V and 0 from J, leaving 15 bases between them.